This is a list of T cell receptor beta chains from one sample in a study of blood T cell repertoires in COVID-19. Here immunoSEQ multiplex PCR was the method, and the copy in TCRdb shows in-frame clones only, minus some. The table shows under 350,000 clones, with around four fifths occurring only once. The source material was peripheral blood. Receptors originate from a man in his fifties or sixties who had recovered from COVID-19. Each CDR3 is given with its conserved first and last residue. Each record gives: clone size, J gene, V gene, D gene, CDR3 DNA, CDR3 protein. The D gene is left open where the match is weak. Clone size is given for some rows only: seen once, a few or many times, or a class if the clone is expanded.

>once|TRBJ1-6|TRBV19|.
TGTGCCAGTAGTATAGATCAGCGGAGCTCCTATAATTCACCCCTCCACTTT
CASSIDQRSSYNSPLHF
>.|TRBJ2-3|TRBV5-6|.
TGTGCCAGCACCCGGGGTGATCTAGCATTTGATACGCAGTATTTT
CASTRGDLAFDTQYF
>many|TRBJ2-3|TRBV27|.
TGTGCCAGCAGCCCCCCGGGGGTAGCGGGCACAGATACGCAGTATTTT
CASSPPGVAGTDTQYF
>.|TRBJ2-6|TRBV5-1|.
TGCGCCAGCAGCACCCGACTGGCCGCTGGGGCCAACGTCCTGACTTTC
CASSTRLAAGANVLTF
>.|TRBJ1-2|TRBV5-4|.
TGTGCCAGCAGGCGGGGGTCGAGGTATGGCTACACCTTC
CASRRGSRYGYTF
>once|TRBJ2-7|TRBV12-3/TRBV12-4|.
TGTGCCAGCAACCGCCAGGGGTTGTACGAGCAGTACTTC
CASNRQGLYEQYF
>.|TRBJ2-1|TRBV19|TRBD2
TGTGCCAGTTCTAGCGGGAGCTTGAACAATGAGCAGTTCTTC
CASSSGSLNNEQFF
>.|TRBJ2-1|TRBV3-1/TRBV3-2|.
TGTGCCAGCAGCCAAGATCTCGTCAGCGGTGAGCAGTTCTTC
CASSQDLVSGEQFF
>.|TRBJ2-5|TRBV5-1|.
TGCGCCAGCAGCACCATAGCGAACCAAGAGACCCAGTACTTC
CASSTIANQETQYF
>.|TRBJ2-3|TRBV2|.
TGTGCCAGCAGTGAAGAAGGTGGGGCCACAGATACGCAGTATTTT
CASSEEGGATDTQYF
>few|TRBJ2-2|TRBV3-1/TRBV3-2|TRBD1
TGTGCCAGCAGCTTCCAGCGACAGGGGGGTTCCGGGGAGCTGTTTTTT
CASSFQRQGGSGELFF
>.|TRBJ2-3|TRBV7-9|.
TGTGCCAGCAGCTTAAGACAGGCACTCACAGATACGCAGTATTTT
CASSLRQALTDTQYF
>.|TRBJ2-7|TRBV5-8|.
TGTGCCAGCAGCTTCGGGTCATACGAGCAGTACTTC
CASSFGSYEQYF
>.|TRBJ1-4|TRBV30|.
TGTGCCTGGACCCCGGAGAGGGGGGAAAAACTGTTTTTT
CAWTPERGEKLFF
>.|TRBJ2-2|TRBV6-2/TRBV6-3|TRBD1
TGTGCCAGCAGTCGGACAGGGCGGCCCGGGGAGCTGTTTTTT
CASSRTGRPGELFF
>.|TRBJ1-3|TRBV6-5|.
TGTGCCAGCACGCGGGGGGCGACCTCTGGAAACACCATATATTTT
CASTRGATSGNTIYF
>.|TRBJ1-2|TRBV29-1|TRBD1
TGCAGCGTTCGGACAGGGGCCATCTTGGAGTATGGCTACACCTTC
CSVRTGAILEYGYTF
>few|TRBJ1-2|TRBV5-1|TRBD1
TGCGCCAGCAGCCCCGGACAGGGCGCTGGCTACACCTTC
CASSPGQGAGYTF
>.|TRBJ2-5|TRBV5-1|.
TGCGCCAGCAGTGGACAAGCGAACCTCCAAGAGACCCAGTACTTC
CASSGQANLQETQYF
>.|TRBJ2-1|TRBV10-3|.
TGTGCCATCGCCACCGGGGTGAATGAGCAGTTCTTC
CAIATGVNEQFF
>.|TRBJ2-1|TRBV7-3|.
TGTGCCAGCAGCCTGTCCTCCTACAATGAGCAGTTCTTC
CASSLSSYNEQFF
>once|TRBJ2-1|TRBV6-1|TRBD1
TGTGCCAGCAGTGACGACAGGGGTTACAACAATGAGCAGTTCTTC
CASSDDRGYNNEQFF
>.|TRBJ1-1|TRBV5-1|.
TGCGCCAGCAGCTTGGCAGGGCAGTCGAACACTGAAGCTTTCTTT
CASSLAGQSNTEAFF
>.|TRBJ2-7|TRBV4-2|.
TGTGCCAGCAGCCAAACCGGGAAGCCAGACGAGCAGTACTTC
CASSQTGKPDEQYF
>.|TRBJ2-1|TRBV5-1|TRBD2
TGCGCCAGCAGCTTGGCGCCTAGCGGTAACAATGAGCAGTTCTTC
CASSLAPSGNNEQFF
>.|TRBJ2-1|TRBV29-1|TRBD2
TGCAGCTTCTTAGCGGGGGGGTTTGAGCAGTTCTTC
CSFLAGGFEQFF
>.|TRBJ1-1|TRBV18|.
TGTGCCAGCTCCAGCCACAGGGTGAACACTGAAGCTTTCTTT
CASSSHRVNTEAFF
>.|TRBJ1-2|TRBV9|TRBD1
TGTGCCAGCAGCGAACCGGGACAGGGCCTCCTTGGCTACACCTTC
CASSEPGQGLLGYTF
>once|TRBJ1-5|TRBV12-5|.
TGTGCTAGTGGTTTGGAGGCGGGACAGCCCCAGCATTTT
CASGLEAGQPQHF
>.|TRBJ2-3|TRBV6-1|TRBD2
TGTGCCAGCAGTGATGCGATAGCGGGAGTGCAAGATACGCAGTATTTT
CASSDAIAGVQDTQYF
>few|TRBJ2-5|TRBV7-3|.
TGTGCCAGCAGCTTAGCGGGTTCACCAACAGAGACCCAGTACTTC
CASSLAGSPTETQYF
>.|TRBJ2-3|TRBV9|TRBD1
TGTGCCAGCAGCGTAGATCAGGGGGCCAGAGATACGCAGTATTTT
CASSVDQGARDTQYF
>once|TRBJ2-5|TRBV24-1|TRBD2
TGTGCCACCAGTGATAGCGGGGGTCAAGAGACCCAGTACTTC
CATSDSGGQETQYF
>.|TRBJ1-5|TRBV30|.
TGTGCCTGGATCCACTCTAGGATAAATCAGCCCCAGCATTTT
CAWIHSRINQPQHF
>.|TRBJ1-2|TRBV24-1|.
TGTGCCACCAGCACCGGCCGGGTAGCCTATGGCTACACCTTC
CATSTGRVAYGYTF
>.|TRBJ1-1|TRBV6-1|.
TGTGCCAGCAGTGAAACAGGGCTCACTGAAGCTTTCTTT
CASSETGLTEAFF
>once|TRBJ2-7|TRBV7-6|TRBD2
TGTGCCAGCAGCTTCTCCAGCGGGGGTGAGTCCTACGAGCAGTACTTC
CASSFSSGGESYEQYF
>.|TRBJ2-3|TRBV19|.
TGTGCCAGTAGTATTGGCGGGCGCACAGATACGCAGTATTTT
CASSIGGRTDTQYF